Below, one T cell receptor beta chain is given with its context. This clonotype was observed many times. What antigen it recognizes has not been identified. Nothing much larger sits one base from this clone, and base qualities are not available. The receptor library was made with 5' RACE. Reads for this sample came from a NextSeq 500. The TCR library protocol attached a unique molecular identifier to each TCR cDNA molecule to allow correction of PCR and sequencing errors. In the authors' own workflow: Decombinator tools were used for TCR identification, UMI-based error correction and CDR3 extraction. TCRs above a frequency of 2 per 1,000, corresponding to the top 1% of the tumor frequency distribution, were defined as expanded. Rényi diversity was computed with the R vegan package after subsampling each repertoire 100 times to 5,000 TCRs. CDR3 similarity networks were constructed using string-kernel similarity of amino acid triplets, with links drawn between CDR3s whose pairwise similarity was above 0.82. Using fastp at Q25 and MiXCR, TCRdb reprocessed the public reads and kept productive beta chains. Every entry covers one CDR3 protein and lists the most common genes and DNA from its rows. The V and J calls come from TCRdb's annotation, not from the publication. For this sample there are a few thousand distinct CDR3 sequences; approximately 20% appear just once. Together, the top ten hold approximately 22% of the sample.

The meaning of the sample's time point label: sample taken at primary tumor resection. Whole RNA extracted from tumor and nontumor lung tissue, or from cryopreserved PBMC samples, was used for TCR sequencing without cell sorting. The donors were 65 to 85 patients from the lung TRACERx cohort who had early-stage, untreated non-small cell lung cancer. Patients were selected for TCR sequencing only if sufficient RNA was available from at least two tumor regions. Before being selected, tumor and adjacent nontumor lung specimens were reviewed by a lung pathologist. CDR1 and CDR2, looked up from the germline V gene, are ENHRY and SYGVKD. Relative to germline, V is 8 bases shorter and J is 1 base shorter, with 15 bases between their ends. From the cysteine up to the phenylalanine, the CDR3 has a length of 16 residues. Only the CDR3 part of the read is kept: 48 bases, read in frame from the first base. This entry is derived from a study of spatial heterogeneity in lung cancer (dated by TCRdb to between 2018 and 2020). Regarding the research as a whole: More beta-chain than alpha-chain transcripts were consistently detected, likely reflecting higher beta-chain transcript abundance. In the raw uncorrected reads, each unique combination of TCR and UMI appeared on average more than ten times. In non-small cell lung cancer, the study quantitatively compared TCR alpha and beta repertoires across several tumor regions, matched nontumor lung, and blood. TCR repertoire features were related to nonsynonymous mutation counts determined by whole-exome sequencing of tumor tissue. At surgery, 220 tumor regions, around 64 matched nontumor lung samples and 56 PBMC samples were TCR-sequenced for both alpha and beta chains.

Summary of the overall study and its limitations: Additional single-cell paired TCR alpha and beta sequencing was considered necessary to confirm, at a functional level, the hypothesis that regional TCRs recognize regional mutations.

The specimen comprised normal lung tissue next to the tumor, sampled at surgery. The origin of this receptor is a male donor with early-stage non-small cell lung cancer. The chain is assembled from TRBV10-3 and TRBJ2-6; 6 matching bases give a weak D call of TRBD2. The CDR3 protein is CAIAGGRDSGANVLTF. In nucleotides, the sequence is TGTGCCATCGCCGGGGGACGGGATTCTGGGGCCAACGTCCTGACTTTC.